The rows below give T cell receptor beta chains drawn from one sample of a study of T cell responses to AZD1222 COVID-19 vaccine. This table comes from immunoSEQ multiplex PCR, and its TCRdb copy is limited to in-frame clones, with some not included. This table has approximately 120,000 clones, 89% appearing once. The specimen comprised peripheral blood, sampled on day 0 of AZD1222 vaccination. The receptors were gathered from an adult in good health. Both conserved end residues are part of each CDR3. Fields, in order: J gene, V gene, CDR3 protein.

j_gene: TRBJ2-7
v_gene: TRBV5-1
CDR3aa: CASSREPRGGNYEQYF

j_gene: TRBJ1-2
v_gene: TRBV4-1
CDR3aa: CASSPLGGTYGYTF

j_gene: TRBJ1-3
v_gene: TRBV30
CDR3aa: CAWSVRGRTIYF

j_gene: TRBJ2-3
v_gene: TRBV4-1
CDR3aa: CASRVGGTGEAGVPDTQYF

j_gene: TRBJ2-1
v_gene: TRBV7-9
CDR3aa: CASSLAASGNNEQFF

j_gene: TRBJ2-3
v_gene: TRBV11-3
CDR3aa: CASSRLTDTQYF

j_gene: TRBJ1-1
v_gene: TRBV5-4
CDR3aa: CASSLEPGRNTEAFF

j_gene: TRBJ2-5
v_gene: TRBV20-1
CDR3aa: CSASRENAGPQETQYF

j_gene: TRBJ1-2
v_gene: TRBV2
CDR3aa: CASTLVLGTGNGYTF

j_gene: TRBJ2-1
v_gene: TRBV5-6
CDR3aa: CASSLLGGTNQYEQFF

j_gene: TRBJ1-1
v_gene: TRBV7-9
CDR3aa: CASSLENGPLRRTEAFF

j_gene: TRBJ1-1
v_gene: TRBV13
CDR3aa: CASSWLRAGTEAFF

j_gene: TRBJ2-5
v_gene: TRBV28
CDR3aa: CASSFTGGQETQYF

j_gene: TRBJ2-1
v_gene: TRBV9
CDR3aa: CASSARFNEQFF

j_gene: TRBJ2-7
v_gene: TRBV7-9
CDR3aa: CASRGGTSSYEQYF

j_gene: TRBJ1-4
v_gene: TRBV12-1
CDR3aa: CASSFELDRGATNEKLFF

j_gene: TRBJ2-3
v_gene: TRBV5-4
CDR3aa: CASSSHKTSGDRDTQYF

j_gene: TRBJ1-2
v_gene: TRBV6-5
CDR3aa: CASSYTDSYGYTF